A selection of T cell receptor beta chains follows, all from one sample in a study of shared clonotypes between healthy human individuals. Libraries were prepared by immunoSEQ multiplex PCR; TCRdb keeps only in-frame clonotypes and omits some of them. The table lists around 2.1 million clones, about 92% of them singletons, with 1.5% to 2% in the top ten. The sequenced sample was naive CD8+ T cells from PBMCs. All receptors derive from a young man in good health. Some clones in this sample may be carry-over from other donors' samples. Each CDR3 is given with its conserved first and last residue. The D gene is left open where the match is weak. Part of the rows lack a size; the others show once, few, many or a class for expanded clones.

clone_size,j_call,v_call,d_call,cdr3_nt,cdr3_aa
.,TRBJ2-1,TRBV6-1,TRBD2,TGTGCCAGCAGTCCTAGCGGGAGGTACAATGAGCAGTTCTTC,CASSPSGRYNEQFF
.,TRBJ2-7,TRBV5-1,.,TGCGCCAGCAACCCTGTGGGCGGCTCCTACGAGCAGTACTTC,CASNPVGGSYEQYF
.,TRBJ2-7,TRBV4-1,TRBD1,TGCGCCAGCAGCCAAGGCGAGGGACAGGGTGCCGGGGAGCAGTACTTC,CASSQGEGQGAGEQYF
.,TRBJ2-3,TRBV5-6,TRBD2,TGTGCCAGCAGCTCGTCCTATAGCGGGAGGGTTGAAGATACGCAGTATTTT,CASSSSYSGRVEDTQYF
.,TRBJ2-7,TRBV28,.,TGTGCCAGCAGTTTAACCCCCCCCAACGAGCAGTACTTC,CASSLTPPNEQYF
.,TRBJ1-1,TRBV10-3,TRBD1,TGTGCCATCACATCGGACAGGGAGGGGGCTTTCTTT,CAITSDREGAFF
.,TRBJ2-1,TRBV27,TRBD2,TGTGCCGCCGGACTAGCGGGAGGGCCTGGGAATGAGCAGTTCTTC,CAAGLAGGPGNEQFF
.,TRBJ1-1,TRBV5-1,.,TGCGCCAGCACCACTATCGAAGTTGGGGGGGAGGCTTTCTTT,CASTTIEVGGEAFF
once,TRBJ2-6,TRBV7-9,TRBD1,TGTGCCAGCAGCTCCCGTCGACAGGGGCTGACCTCTGGGGCCAACGTCCTGACTTTC,CASSSRRQGLTSGANVLTF
.,TRBJ2-1,TRBV29-1,.,TGCAGCGTTGCCCACTACAATGAGCAGTTCTTC,CSVAHYNEQFF
.,TRBJ1-3,TRBV7-8,.,TGTGCCAGCAGTTTCGACAACTCTGGAAACACCATATATTTT,CASSFDNSGNTIYF
.,TRBJ2-3,TRBV7-9,.,TGTGCCAGCAGCTTTAGCGGCAGTTTGGCGGATACGCAGTATTTT,CASSFSGSLADTQYF
.,TRBJ2-7,TRBV11-2,.,TGTGCCAGCAGCCACCCATACGAGCAGTACTTC,CASSHPYEQYF
few,TRBJ2-7,TRBV4-1,.,TGCGCCAGCAGCCAAGGGGGGGCCTCCTACGAGCAGTACTTC,CASSQGGASYEQYF
once,TRBJ2-5,TRBV7-9,TRBD2,TGTGCCAGCAGCGGGCGGGAGCTAGCGGGGTACCAAGAGACCCAGTACTTC,CASSGRELAGYQETQYF
.,TRBJ1-2,TRBV6-1,.,TGTGCCAGCAGTCCGGACGGAAACTATGGCTACACCTTC,CASSPDGNYGYTF
.,TRBJ2-3,TRBV27,TRBD1,TGTGCCAGCAGGGTGACAGGGGGCCCCACAGATACGCAGTATTTT,CASRVTGGPTDTQYF
.,TRBJ2-7,TRBV4-1,.,TGCGCCAGCAGCCAAGATGCGCGGACCTTCGAGCAGTACTTC,CASSQDARTFEQYF
.,TRBJ2-7,TRBV18,.,TGTGCCAGCTCACAAACCATCCTAGCGCCTTCCTACGAGCAGTACTTC,CASSQTILAPSYEQYF
.,TRBJ2-1,TRBV6-4,.,TGTGCCAGCAGTGGAAATAAAGCGGGCGGATCGTACAATGAGCAGTTCTTC,CASSGNKAGGSYNEQFF
.,TRBJ2-7,TRBV5-1,TRBD1,TGCGCCAGCAGCGCCTGGACAGGGAAGTCCTACGAGCAGTACTTC,CASSAWTGKSYEQYF
.,TRBJ2-7,TRBV28,.,TGTGCCAGCAGTTCGCCAATAGCATCGAGCACCTACGAGCAGTACTTC,CASSSPIASSTYEQYF
once,TRBJ2-5,TRBV28,TRBD2,TGTGCCAGCAGTCCCCTAGCGGGAGGCGTTCAAGAGACCCAGTACTTC,CASSPLAGGVQETQYF
.,TRBJ1-2,TRBV7-9,TRBD1,TGTGCCAGCAGCCCGCCGACAGGGGACGGCTACACCTTC,CASSPPTGDGYTF
once,TRBJ1-5,TRBV13,.,TGTGCCAGCAGCCGAGGCAGGGTCAGCAATCAGCCCCAGCATTTT,CASSRGRVSNQPQHF
.,TRBJ1-5,TRBV28,.,TGTGCCAGCGGTTACAGAGTAAATCAGCCCCAGCATTTT,CASGYRVNQPQHF
many,TRBJ2-3,TRBV5-4,.,TGTGCCAGCAGCATAGAGCCCACAGATACGCAGTATTTT,CASSIEPTDTQYF
.,TRBJ2-2,TRBV9,TRBD1,TGTGCCAGCAGCACGAACAGGGGCGGTGGCACCGGGGAGCTGTTTTTT,CASSTNRGGGTGELFF
.,TRBJ1-1,TRBV6-1,.,TGTGCCAGCAGAAGGATGGAGGGGGCTTTCTTT,CASRRMEGAFF
few,TRBJ1-1,TRBV27,TRBD1,TGTGCCAGCAGTGACGGGACAGGTCTCCTCCGTGAAGCTTTCTTT,CASSDGTGLLREAFF
.,TRBJ2-1,TRBV4-2,.,TGTGCCAGCAGCCAGGGCACCCACAATGAGCAGTTCTTC,CASSQGTHNEQFF
.,TRBJ2-3,TRBV7-9,TRBD2,TGTGCCAGCAGCCACTTGACTAGCGGGAGAACAGATACGCAGTATTTT,CASSHLTSGRTDTQYF
.,TRBJ2-2,TRBV5-1,.,TGCGCCAGCAGCTTGGAATGGAATAGCGGCCCCACCGGGGAGCTGTTTTTT,CASSLEWNSGPTGELFF
.,TRBJ1-2,TRBV28,.,TGTGCCAGCAGCTTAACGTCGATCTACACCTTC,CASSLTSIYTF
.,TRBJ2-1,TRBV29-1,.,TGCAGCGGGGCCACCGGAGGTGAGCAGTTCTTC,CSGATGGEQFF
.,TRBJ2-7,TRBV27,.,TGTGCCAGCAGTCCAGCCGTCGGGACGATAGGCGAGCAGTACTTC,CASSPAVGTIGEQYF
.,TRBJ2-7,TRBV6-5,TRBD2,TGTGCCAGCAGCATCGGCGGGAGCATCTACGAGCAGTACTTC,CASSIGGSIYEQYF
.,TRBJ1-1,TRBV7-9,.,TGTGCCAGCAGCTTAGCGAGCGGTTGGGCTTTCTTT,CASSLASGWAFF
.,TRBJ2-7,TRBV29-1,.,TGCAGCGTTGAAGATCGGGCACAAGGCTCCTACGAGCAGTACTTC,CSVEDRAQGSYEQYF
.,TRBJ2-1,TRBV4-1,TRBD2,TGCGCCAGCAGCCAAGATCGTCTAGCGGTCTACAATGAGCAGTTCTTC,CASSQDRLAVYNEQFF
.,TRBJ1-1,TRBV19,TRBD1,TGTGCCAGTAGTAGTGTAGCAGGGGGCGTGAACACTGAAGCTTTCTTT,CASSSVAGGVNTEAFF
.,TRBJ2-1,TRBV19,.,TGTGCCAGTAGTATAATCACCTACAATGAGCAGTTCTTC,CASSIITYNEQFF
.,TRBJ1-5,TRBV6-1,.,TGTGCCAGCAGTGACTGGGGTCAGCCCCAGCATTTT,CASSDWGQPQHF
.,TRBJ1-2,TRBV7-9,TRBD1,TGTGCCAGCAGCCCCGGGGACAGGGGATTGGATGGCTACACCTTC,CASSPGDRGLDGYTF
.,TRBJ2-7,TRBV4-1,.,TGCGCCAGCAGCCAAGGATACAGGGCCTCCTACGAGCAGTACTTC,CASSQGYRASYEQYF
once,TRBJ1-2,TRBV19,TRBD1,TGTGCCAGTAGTCTTGGACAGGGGGCTGGCTATGGCTACACCTTC,CASSLGQGAGYGYTF
.,TRBJ1-1,TRBV7-3,.,TGTGCCAGCAGTTCCCGGGGGGACACTGAAGCTTTCTTT,CASSSRGDTEAFF
.,TRBJ1-1,TRBV7-3,.,TGTGCCAGCAGCCCGGGGGGCAGTAGAACTGAAGCTTTCTTT,CASSPGGSRTEAFF
.,TRBJ2-1,TRBV11-1,TRBD2,TGTGCCAGCAGCTCGACTAGCGGGAGGGCCTATGAGCAGTTCTTC,CASSSTSGRAYEQFF
.,TRBJ2-1,TRBV7-9,.,TGTGCCAGCAGCTTATCGGCTAGGCTCATCTACAATGAGCAGTTCTTC,CASSLSARLIYNEQFF